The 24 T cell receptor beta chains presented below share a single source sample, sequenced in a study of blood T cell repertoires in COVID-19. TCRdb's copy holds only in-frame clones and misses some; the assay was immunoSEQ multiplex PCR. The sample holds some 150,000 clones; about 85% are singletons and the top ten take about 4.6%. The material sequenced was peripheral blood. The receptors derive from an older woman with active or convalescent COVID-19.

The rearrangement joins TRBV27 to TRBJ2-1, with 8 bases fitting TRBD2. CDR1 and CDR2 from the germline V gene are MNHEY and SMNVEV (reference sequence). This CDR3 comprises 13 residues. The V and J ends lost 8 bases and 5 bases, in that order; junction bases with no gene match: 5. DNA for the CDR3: TGTGCCAGCCGGCGGGGGGCCAACAATGAGCAGTTCTTC. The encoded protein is CASRRGANNEQFF.

The CDR3 loop reads CASSPNVRETQYF. The DNA for the CDR3 is TGTGCCAGCAGCCCGAACGTCCGGGAGACCCAGTACTTC. The genes are TRBV14 and TRBJ2-5; no clear D gene. Germline CDR1 is SGHDN and CDR2 is FVKESK. The CDR3 has 13 residues. V lost 4 bases to trimming and J lost 5 bases, with 11 bases between them.

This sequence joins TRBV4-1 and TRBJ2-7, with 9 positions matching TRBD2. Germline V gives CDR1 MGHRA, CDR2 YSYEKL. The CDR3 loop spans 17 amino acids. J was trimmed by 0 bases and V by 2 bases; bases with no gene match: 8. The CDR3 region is CASSQKLSGGGSYEQYF. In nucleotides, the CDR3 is TGCGCCAGCAGCCAAAAACTTAGCGGGGGAGGCTCCTACGAGCAGTACTTC.

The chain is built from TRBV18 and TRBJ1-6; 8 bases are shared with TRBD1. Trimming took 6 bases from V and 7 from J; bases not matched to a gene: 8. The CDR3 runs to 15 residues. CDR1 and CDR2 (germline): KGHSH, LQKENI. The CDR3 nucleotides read TGTGCCAGCTCGCCAAACAGGGGGAAGAATTCACCCCTCCACTTT. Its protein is CASSPNRGKNSPLHF.

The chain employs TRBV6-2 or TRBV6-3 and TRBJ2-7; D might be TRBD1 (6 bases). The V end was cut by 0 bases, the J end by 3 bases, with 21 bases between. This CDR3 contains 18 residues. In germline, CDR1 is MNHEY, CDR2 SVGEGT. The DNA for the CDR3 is TGTGCCAGCAGTTACTCGCGGACAGCCCGCTTCCCCCTCTACGAGCAGTACTTC. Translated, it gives CASSYSRTARFPLYEQYF.

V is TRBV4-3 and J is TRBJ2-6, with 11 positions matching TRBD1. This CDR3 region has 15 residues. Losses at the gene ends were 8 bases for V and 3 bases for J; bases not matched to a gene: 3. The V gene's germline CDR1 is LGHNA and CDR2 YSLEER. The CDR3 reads CASGQGAGGANVLTF. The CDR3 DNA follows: TGCGCCAGCGGACAGGGGGCGGGTGGGGCCAACGTCCTGACTTTC.

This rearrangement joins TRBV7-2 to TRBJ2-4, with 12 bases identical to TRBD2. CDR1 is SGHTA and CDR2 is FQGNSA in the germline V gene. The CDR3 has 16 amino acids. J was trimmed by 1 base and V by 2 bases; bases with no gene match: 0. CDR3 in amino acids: CASSLTSGGAKNIQYF. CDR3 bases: TGTGCCAGCAGCTTAACTAGCGGGGGGGCCAAAAACATTCAGTACTTC.

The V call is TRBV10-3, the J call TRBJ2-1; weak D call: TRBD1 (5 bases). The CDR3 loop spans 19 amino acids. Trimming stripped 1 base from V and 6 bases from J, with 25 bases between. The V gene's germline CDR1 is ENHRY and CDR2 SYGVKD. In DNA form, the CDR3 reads TGTGCCATCAGTGAGTTCGAAGGGGTTAGATTTCGTATTGGCAATGAGCAGTTCTTC. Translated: CAISEFEGVRFRIGNEQFF.

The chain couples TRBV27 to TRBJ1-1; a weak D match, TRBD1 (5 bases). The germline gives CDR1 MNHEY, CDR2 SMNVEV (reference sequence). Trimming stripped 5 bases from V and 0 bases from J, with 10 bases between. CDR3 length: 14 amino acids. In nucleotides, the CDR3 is TGTGCCAGCAGTCCAGGGATCATGAACACTGAAGCTTTCTTT. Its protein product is CASSPGIMNTEAFF.

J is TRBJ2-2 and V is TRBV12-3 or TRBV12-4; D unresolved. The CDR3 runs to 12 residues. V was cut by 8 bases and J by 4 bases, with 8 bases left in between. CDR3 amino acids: CASFPVTGELFF. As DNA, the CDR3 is TGTGCCAGCTTTCCCGTCACCGGGGAGCTGTTTTTT.

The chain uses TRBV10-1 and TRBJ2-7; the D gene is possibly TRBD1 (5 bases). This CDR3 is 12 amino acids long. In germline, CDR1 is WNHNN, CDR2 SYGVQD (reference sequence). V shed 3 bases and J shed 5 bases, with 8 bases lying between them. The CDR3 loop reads CASSDREHEQYF. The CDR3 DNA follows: TGCGCCAGCAGTGACAGGGAACACGAGCAGTACTTC.

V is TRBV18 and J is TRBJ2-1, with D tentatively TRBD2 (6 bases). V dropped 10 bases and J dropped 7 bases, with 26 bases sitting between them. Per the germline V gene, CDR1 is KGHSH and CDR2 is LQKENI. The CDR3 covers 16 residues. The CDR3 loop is CANSRGANTNNNEQFF. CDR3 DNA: TGTGCCAATTCGCGGGGCGCGAACACCAACAATAATGAGCAGTTCTTC.

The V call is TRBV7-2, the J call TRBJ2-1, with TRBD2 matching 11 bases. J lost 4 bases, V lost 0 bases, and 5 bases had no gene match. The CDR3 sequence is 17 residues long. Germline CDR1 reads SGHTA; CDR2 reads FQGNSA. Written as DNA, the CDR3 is TGTGCCAGCAGCTTAGCGTTTAGCGGGGGGGGATACAATGAGCAGTTCTTC. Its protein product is CASSLAFSGGGYNEQFF.

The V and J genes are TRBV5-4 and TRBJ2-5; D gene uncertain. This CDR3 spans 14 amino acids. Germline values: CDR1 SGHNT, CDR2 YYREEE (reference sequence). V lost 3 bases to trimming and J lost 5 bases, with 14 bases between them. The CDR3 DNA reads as TGTGCCAGCAGCTCAACCAAACCGGTGGAGACCCAGTACTTC. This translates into CASSSTKPVETQYF.

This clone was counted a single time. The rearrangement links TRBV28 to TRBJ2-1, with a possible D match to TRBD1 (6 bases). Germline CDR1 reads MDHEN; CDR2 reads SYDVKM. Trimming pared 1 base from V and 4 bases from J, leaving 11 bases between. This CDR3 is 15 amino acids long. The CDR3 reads CASSLSGVSYNEQFF. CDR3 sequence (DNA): TGTGCCAGCAGTTTATCAGGGGTCTCGTACAATGAGCAGTTCTTC.

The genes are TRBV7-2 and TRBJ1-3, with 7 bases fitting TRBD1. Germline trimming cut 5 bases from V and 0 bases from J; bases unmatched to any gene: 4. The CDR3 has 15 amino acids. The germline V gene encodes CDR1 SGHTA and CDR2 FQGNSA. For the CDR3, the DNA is TGTGCCAGCAGCCTAGACAGGGCCTCTGGAAACACCATATATTTT. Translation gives CASSLDRASGNTIYF. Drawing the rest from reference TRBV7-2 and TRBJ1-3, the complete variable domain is GAGVSQSPSNKVTEKGKDVELRCDPISGHTALYWYRQSLGQGLEFLIYFQGNSAPDKSGLPSDRFSAERTGGSVSTLTIQRTQQEDSAVYLCASSLDRASGNTIYFGEGSWLTVV.

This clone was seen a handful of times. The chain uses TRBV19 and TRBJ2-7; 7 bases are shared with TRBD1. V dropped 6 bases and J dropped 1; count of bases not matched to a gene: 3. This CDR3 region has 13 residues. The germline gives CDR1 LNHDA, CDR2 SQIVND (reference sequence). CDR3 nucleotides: TGTGCCAGTAGAAGGGGACAGTCCTACGAGCAGTACTTC. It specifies CASRRGQSYEQYF. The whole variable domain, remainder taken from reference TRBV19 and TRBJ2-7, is DGGITQSPKYLFRKEGQNVTLSCEQNLNHDAMYWYRQDPGQGLRLIYYSQIVNDFQKGDIAEGYSVSREKKESFPLTVTSAQKNPTAFYLCASRRGQSYEQYFGPGTRLTVT.

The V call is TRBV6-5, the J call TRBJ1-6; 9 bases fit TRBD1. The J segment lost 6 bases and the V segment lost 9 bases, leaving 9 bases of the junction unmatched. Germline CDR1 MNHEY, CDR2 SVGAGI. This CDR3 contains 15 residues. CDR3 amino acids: CASLPGQGLNSPLHF. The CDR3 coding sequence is TGTGCCAGTCTACCGGGACAGGGCCTTAATTCACCCCTCCACTTT.

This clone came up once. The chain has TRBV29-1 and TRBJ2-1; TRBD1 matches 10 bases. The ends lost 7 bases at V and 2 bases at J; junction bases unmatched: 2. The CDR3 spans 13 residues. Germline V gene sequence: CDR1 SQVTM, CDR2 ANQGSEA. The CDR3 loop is CSAGTGAYNEQFF. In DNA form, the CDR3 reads TGCAGCGCCGGGACAGGGGCCTACAATGAGCAGTTCTTC.

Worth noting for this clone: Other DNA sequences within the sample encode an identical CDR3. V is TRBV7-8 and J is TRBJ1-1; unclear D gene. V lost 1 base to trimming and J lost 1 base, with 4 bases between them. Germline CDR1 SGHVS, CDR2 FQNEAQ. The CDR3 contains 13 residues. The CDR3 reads CASSLGQNTEAFF. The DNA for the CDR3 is TGTGCCAGCAGCTTAGGACAGAACACTGAAGCTTTCTTT.

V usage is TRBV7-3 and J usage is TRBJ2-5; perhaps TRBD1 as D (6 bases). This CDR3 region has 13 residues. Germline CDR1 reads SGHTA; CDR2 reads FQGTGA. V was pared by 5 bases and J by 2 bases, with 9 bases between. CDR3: CASSRGQQETQYF. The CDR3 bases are TGTGCCAGCAGCCGAGGACAGCAAGAGACCCAGTACTTC.

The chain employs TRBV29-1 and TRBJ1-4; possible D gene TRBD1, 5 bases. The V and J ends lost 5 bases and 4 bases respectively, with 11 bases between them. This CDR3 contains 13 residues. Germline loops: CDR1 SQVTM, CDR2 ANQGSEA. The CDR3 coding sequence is TGCAGCGTTAAGACAGTTTATAATGAAAAACTGTTTTTT. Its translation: CSVKTVYNEKLFF. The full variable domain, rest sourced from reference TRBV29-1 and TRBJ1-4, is SAVISQKPSRDICQRGTSLTIQCQVDSQVTMMFWYRQQPGQSLTLIATANQGSEATYESGFVIDKFPISRPNLTFSTLTVSNMSPEDSSIYLCSVKTVYNEKLFFGSGTQLSVL.

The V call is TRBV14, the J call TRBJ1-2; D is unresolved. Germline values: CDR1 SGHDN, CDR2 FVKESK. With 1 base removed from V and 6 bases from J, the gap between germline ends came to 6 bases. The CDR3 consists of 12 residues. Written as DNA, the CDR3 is TGTGCCAGCAGCCAAGGGCCCCATGGCTACACCTTC. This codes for CASSQGPHGYTF.

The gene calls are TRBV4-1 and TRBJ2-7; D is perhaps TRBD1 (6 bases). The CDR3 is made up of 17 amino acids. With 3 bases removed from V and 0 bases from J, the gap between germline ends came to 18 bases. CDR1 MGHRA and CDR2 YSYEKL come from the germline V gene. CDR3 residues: CASSQGADIPSSYEQYF. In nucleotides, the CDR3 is TGCGCCAGCAGCCAGGGGGCCGACATCCCTAGCTCCTACGAGCAGTACTTC.